These 5 T cell receptor beta chains originate from one sample sequenced in a study of blood T cell repertoires in COVID-19. Produced via immunoSEQ multiplex PCR; TCRdb's table is partial and in-frame only. The table shows a few hundred thousand clones, with 75% to 90% occurring only once. The sample comprised peripheral blood. These receptor sequences come from a woman aged 18-35 years with acute or convalescent COVID-19.

V usage is TRBV5-4 and J usage is TRBJ2-7; TRBD2 might be the D (6 bases). In germline, CDR1 is SGHNT, CDR2 YYREEE (reference sequence). V was pared by 0 bases and J by 4 bases, with 14 bases between. The CDR3 is made up of 15 amino acids. CDR3 DNA: TGTGCCAGCAGCTTGGTCGGGGGTCAAGGGTACGAGCAGTACTTC. Protein product: CASSLVGGQGYEQYF.

The table lists this clone with a count of one. This chain connects TRBV7-3 to TRBJ1-6; 7 nucleotides align to TRBD1. Germline CDR1 is SGHTA and CDR2 is FQGTGA. Trimming took 6 bases from V and 5 from J; bases not matched to a gene: 7. CDR3 length: 15 amino acids. The CDR3 region is CASRWTGTDNSPLHF. CDR3 sequence (DNA): TGTGCCAGCAGGTGGACCGGGACAGATAATTCACCCCTCCACTTT.

The chain recombines TRBV28 with TRBJ1-3; no definite D call. The CDR3 covers 18 residues. The V and J ends lost 2 bases and 4 bases respectively, with 21 bases between them. Germline CDR1 reads MDHEN; CDR2 reads SYDVKM. The CDR3 nucleotides are TGTGCCAGCAGTTTACCCCGCATGCGGCTCTCTAGAGGAAACACCATATATTTT. Translating gives CASSLPRMRLSRGNTIYF.

This clone was seen a single time. The chain employs TRBV19 and TRBJ2-1; possible D gene TRBD2, 6 bases. This CDR3 has 13 amino acids. The V gene lost 6 bases and the J gene lost 7 bases, with 13 bases spanning the gap. Germline lookup yields CDR1 LNHDA and CDR2 SQIVND (reference sequence). The CDR3 loop is CASRSGVLNEQFF. The CDR3 DNA is TGTGCCAGTAGATCGGGAGTTTTGAATGAGCAGTTCTTC.

The chain employs TRBV6-5 and TRBJ2-7, with D possibly matching TRBD2 (5 bases). CDR3 length equals 14 residues. Germline assignment: CDR1 MNHEY and CDR2 SVGAGI. Trimming removed 5 bases from V and 4 bases from J, with 15 bases in between. This CDR3 is CASSPLGVLYEQYF. The CDR3 DNA reads as TGTGCCAGCAGTCCCCTGGGAGTCTTGTACGAGCAGTACTTC.